The source of this T cell receptor (beta chain) is a study of blood T cell repertoires in COVID-19. The protocol was immunoSEQ multiplex PCR, while the TCRdb copy is restricted to in-frame clones and leaves out a portion. The table has under 350,000 clones, around 89% seen once. V trimming: 3 bases; J trimming: 4 bases; junction bases outside the gene matches: 19. This CDR3 comprises 19 residues. CDR1 ENHRY and CDR2 SYGVKD come from the germline V gene. The source of this sequence is a man aged 40-49 years with acute or convalescent COVID-19. The sequenced material came from peripheral blood. This chain joins TRBV10-3 and TRBJ2-7, with 9 positions matching TRBD1. The CDR3 DNA sequence: TGTGCCATCAGTGATCGAACGCCAACCTCCGGGACAGGGCGGTACGAGCAGTACTTC. This gives the protein CAISDRTPTSGTGRYEQYF.